Presented here are 32 T cell receptor beta chains from one specimen sequenced in a study of T cells after yellow fever vaccination. In TCRdb, the 5' RACE reads were re-called with MiXCR into one record per CDR3 protein. The sample holds fewer than 500,000 distinct CDR3 sequences, 18% seen once. The material sequenced was PBMCs, taken before the yellow fever booster vaccination. The receptor set was obtained from a man between 18 and 35 years old who received the YFV17D yellow fever vaccine.

The genes are TRBV20-1 and TRBJ2-2, with TRBD2 identical over 8 bases. This CDR3 is built from 15 residues. The V gene's germline CDR1 is DFQATT and CDR2 SNEGSKA (reference sequence). J lost 6 bases, V lost 0 bases, and 6 bases had no gene match. CDR3 in amino acids: CSARDPRGAPGELFF. The CDR3 nucleotides read TGCAGTGCTAGAGACCCGCGGGGGGCCCCCGGGGAGCTGTTTTTT.

Only a few counts were recorded for this clonotype. The chain recombines TRBV5-5 with TRBJ2-4; TRBD1 might be the D (6 bases). The V and J ends lost 5 bases and 3 bases respectively, with 18 bases between them. The V gene's germline CDR1 is SGHKS and CDR2 YYEKEE (reference sequence). This CDR3 contains 16 residues. CDR3 region: CASSIEGDRGKNIQYF. Written as DNA, the CDR3 is TGTGCCAGCAGTATCGAGGGGGATAGAGGCAAAAACATTCAGTACTTC.

DNA for the CDR3: TGCGCCAGCCGGCGAGGGACGGAATATGGCTACACCTTC. Protein sequence: CASRRGTEYGYTF. V gene TRBV5-1 combines with J gene TRBJ1-2, with D tentatively TRBD1 (5 bases). The V end was cut by 7 bases, the J end by 5 bases, with 15 bases between. Germline values: CDR1 SGHRS, CDR2 YFSETQ. CDR3 length equals 13 residues.

This clonotype was counted between two and nine times. This chain uses TRBV5-1 with TRBJ2-3; 8 bases align to TRBD1. The junction had 10 bases not matched to a gene; V was cut back by 4 bases and J by 3 bases. The CDR3 runs to 16 residues. Per the germline V gene, CDR1 is SGHRS and CDR2 is YFSETQ. The chain's CDR3 is CASSPQGAGTTDTQYF. The CDR3 region has the DNA TGCGCCAGCAGCCCCCAGGGGGCAGGGACGACAGATACGCAGTATTTT.

V usage is TRBV7-6 and J usage is TRBJ2-3; D remains unclear. This CDR3 has 15 amino acids. The germline CDR1 and CDR2 sequences are SGHVS and FNYEAQ. Trimming took 0 bases from V and 2 from J, leaving 9 bases between them. The CDR3 region has the DNA TGTGCCAGCAGCTTAGCGCGATCCCCCACAGATACGCAGTATTTT. The encoded protein is CASSLARSPTDTQYF.

A few counts support this clonotype. This sequence joins TRBV4-3 and TRBJ2-1, with D possibly matching TRBD1 (6 bases). V was pared by 8 bases and J by 8 bases, with 25 bases between. CDR3 size: 16 residues. Looked up from germline, CDR1 is LGHNA and CDR2 is YSLEER. The CDR3 nucleotides are TGCGCCAGCTCATATACGACCGGGACAATCTTCGATGAGCAGTTCTTC. Amino acid sequence: CASSYTTGTIFDEQFF.

The rearrangement links TRBV4-2 to TRBJ2-2; D not certain. V shed 0 bases and J shed 1 base, with 9 bases lying between them. Germline-derived CDR1 and CDR2 are LGHNA and YNFKEQ. This CDR3 has 16 amino acids. This CDR3 reads CASSQEPPGNTGELFF. The CDR3 DNA reads TGTGCCAGCAGCCAAGAGCCCCCGGGGAACACCGGGGAGCTGTTTTTT.

This clonotype was seen a few times. J is TRBJ1-1 and V is TRBV29-1; the D is unclear. Germline V gives CDR1 SQVTM, CDR2 ANQGSEA. The CDR3 has 13 residues. Between the trimmed V and J ends, which lost 2 bases and 3 bases, there was a span of 10 bases. The CDR3 DNA follows: TGCAGCGTTGAACAGTCTCTTGACACTGAAGCTTTCTTT. It codes for CSVEQSLDTEAFF. The whole variable domain, filled in from reference TRBV29-1 and TRBJ1-1, reads SAVISQKPSRDICQRGTSLTIQCQVDSQVTMMFWYRQQPGQSLTLIATANQGSEATYESGFVIDKFPISRPNLTFSTLTVSNMSPEDSSIYLCSVEQSLDTEAFFGQGTRLTVV.

This clonotype was seen repeatedly, ten times or more. The chain links TRBV10-3 to TRBJ1-6; no reliable D call. Trimming pared 6 bases from V and 3 bases from J, leaving 15 bases between. The CDR3 loop spans 16 amino acids. From germline, CDR1 is ENHRY and CDR2 SYGVKD. The DNA for the CDR3 is TGTGCCATCAGGGCCGACACCAGAGGCTATAATTCACCCCTCCACTTT. Residues: CAIRADTRGYNSPLHF.

The chain is built from TRBV27 and TRBJ2-7, with 7 positions matching TRBD2. The CDR3 is made up of 14 amino acids. The V gene end was trimmed by 5 bases and the J gene end by 5 bases; junction bases not matched to a gene: 9. From germline, CDR1 is MNHEY and CDR2 SMNVEV (reference sequence). In nucleotides, the CDR3 is TGTGCCAGCAGTGTGACGGGGAGGGGTAACGAGCAGTACTTC. Translated: CASSVTGRGNEQYF.

The chain carries TRBV9 and TRBJ2-7; D is undetermined. CDR1 and CDR2 from the germline V gene are SGDLS and YYNGEE. The CDR3 length is 13 residues. V was shortened by 0 bases and J by 6 bases, with 10 bases between the two germline ends. In nucleotides, the CDR3 is TGTGCCAGCAGCGTAGAATCAGGCACCGAGCAGTACTTC. It encodes CASSVESGTEQYF.

The chain uses TRBV2 and TRBJ2-5; TRBD1 might be the D (6 bases). CDR1 is SNHLY, CDR2 FYNNEI, per germline. V gave up 2 bases and J gave up 2 bases, with 12 bases separating them. The CDR3 sequence is 15 residues long. The DNA of the CDR3 is TGTGCCAGCAGTGAACCGGGACACCGACAAGAGACCCAGTACTTC. Its translation is CASSEPGHRQETQYF. Combining the CDR3 with reference TRBV2 and TRBJ2-5 gives the whole variable domain EPEVTQTPSHQVTQMGQEVILRCVPISNHLYFYWYRQILGQKVEFLVSFYNNEISEKSEIFDDQFSVERPDGSNFTLKIRSTKLEDSAMYFCASSEPGHRQETQYFGPGTRLLVL.

This clonotype was seen a few times. The chain recombines TRBV20-1 with TRBJ2-5; D unresolved. The V gene lost 4 bases and the J gene lost 1 base, with 1 base spanning the gap. Germline CDR1 reads DFQATT; CDR2 reads SNEGSKA (reference sequence). This CDR3 comprises 10 residues. The CDR3: CSATQETQYF. DNA for the CDR3: TGCAGTGCTACCCAAGAGACCCAGTACTTC.

This clonotype has more than one count but fewer than ten. The gene calls are TRBV7-9 and TRBJ2-1; D not certain. Germline V gives CDR1 SEHNR, CDR2 FQNEAQ (reference sequence). This CDR3 has 11 residues. Trimming took off 4 bases at V and 6 bases at J, with 4 bases between the two ends. Here the CDR3 reads CASSWVNEQFF. The CDR3 region has the DNA TGTGCCAGCAGCTGGGTCAATGAGCAGTTCTTC.

This clonotype was counted only a few times. The rearrangement links TRBV5-1 to TRBJ1-1, with 7 nucleotides matching TRBD1. The CDR3 length is 13 residues. The J segment lost 7 bases and the V segment lost 4 bases, leaving 7 bases of the junction unmatched. Germline-derived CDR1 and CDR2 are SGHRS and YFSETQ. Here the CDR3 DNA reads TGCGCCAGCAGCCATTGGACAGGCGGTGAAGCTTTCTTT. Residues: CASSHWTGGEAFF. Full variable domain (outside the CDR3, taken from reference TRBV5-1 and TRBJ1-1): KAGVTQTPRYLIKTRGQQVTLSCSPISGHRSVSWYQQTPGQGLQFLFEYFSETQRNKGNFPGRFSGRQFSNSRSEMNVSTLELGDSALYLCASSHWTGGEAFFGQGTRLTVV.

V usage is TRBV7-2 and J usage is TRBJ2-7, with 12 bases that match TRBD2. Germline CDR1 is SGHTA and CDR2 is FQGNSA. J gave up 2 bases and V 5 bases, and 4 bases lay outside the gene matches. This CDR3 is built from 15 residues. The CDR3 spells CASSKTSGGPYEQYV. In DNA, the CDR3 is TGTGCCAGCAGCAAGACTAGCGGGGGACCCTACGAGCAGTACGTC.

The chain joins TRBV15 to TRBJ1-2; 7 bases map to TRBD1. CDR3 size: 16 residues. The germline CDR1 and CDR2 sequences are LNHNV and YYDKDF (reference sequence). The V gene end was trimmed by 1 base and the J gene end by 4 bases; junction bases not matched to a gene: 9. CDR3 sequence (DNA): TGTGCCACCAGCAGAGGGTTTGGTGAGGGGGCCTATGGCTACACCTTC. It is translated as CATSRGFGEGAYGYTF.

This clonotype was picked up a small number of times. The gene calls are TRBV4-3 and TRBJ1-3; D unresolved. The germline V gene has CDR1 LGHNA and CDR2 YSLEER. Trimming took 0 bases from V and 0 from J, leaving 9 bases between them. The CDR3 contains 16 residues. The DNA of the CDR3 is TGCGCCAGCAGCCAAGATGTAGAGAGCTCTGGAAACACCATATATTTT. This translates into CASSQDVESSGNTIYF.

This clonotype was detected a few times. This chain links TRBV20-1 with TRBJ1-4, with D unresolved. CDR1 and CDR2 from the germline V gene are DFQATT and SNEGSKA (reference sequence). V was pared by 7 bases and J by 1 base, with 10 bases between. The CDR3 covers 13 residues. CDR3 region: CSVPGRTNEKLFF. The CDR3 DNA reads TGCAGTGTCCCGGGGAGAACTAATGAAAAACTGTTTTTT.

The rearrangement links TRBV4-2 to TRBJ1-4; D remains unclear. The CDR3 is 18 residues long. V was pared by 0 bases and J by 8 bases, with 22 bases between. Germline V gene data show CDR1 as LGHNA and CDR2 as YNFKEQ. The CDR3 loop reads CASSQDPAAFQVDEKLFF. CDR3 nucleotide sequence: TGTGCCAGCAGCCAAGATCCAGCCGCATTCCAGGTGGACGAAAAACTGTTTTTT.

The gene calls are TRBV7-6 and TRBJ1-1, with D unclear. Germline V CDR1 and CDR2: SGHVS, FNYEAQ. The CDR3 is made up of 13 amino acids. Trimming cost V 1 base and J 3 bases, with 6 bases left between them. CDR3 coding DNA: TGTGCCAGCAGCTTAGGGGAGGACACTGAAGCTTTCTTT. Its translation: CASSLGEDTEAFF.

Only a few counts were recorded for this clonotype. The J gene is TRBJ2-2, the V gene TRBV3-1, with D hard to call. This CDR3 region has 13 residues. V gave up 3 bases and J gave up 8 bases, with 10 bases separating them. Germline assignment: CDR1 LGHDT and CDR2 YNNKEL (reference sequence). CDR3 bases: TGTGCCAGCAGCCAGACAAACGTTGGGGAGCTGTTTTTT. Its translation is CASSQTNVGELFF.

There are a few counts of this clonotype. The chain carries TRBV9 and TRBJ2-3; 8 bases are a match to TRBD2. Germline V gene sequence: CDR1 SGDLS, CDR2 YYNGEE. The CDR3 extends over 16 amino acids. Trimming at V came to 0 bases and at J to 5 bases, leaving 8 bases not matched to a gene. For the CDR3, the DNA is TGTGCCAGCAGCGTAGAGCCAGCGGGGGCGGGAGATACGCAGTATTTT. It translates to CASSVEPAGAGDTQYF.

This clonotype came up many times. V gene TRBV27 combines with J gene TRBJ2-3; 9 bases agree with TRBD1. This CDR3 region has 16 residues. CDR1 is MNHEY and CDR2 is SMNVEV in the germline V gene (reference sequence). V shed 5 bases, J shed 7 bases, and the junction held 13 bases outside the gene matches. CDR3: CASSKAGQGRQYTQYF. CDR3 sequence (DNA): TGTGCCAGCAGTAAAGCGGGACAGGGACGTCAATATACGCAGTATTTT.

The rearrangement joins TRBV20-1 to TRBJ2-5; 11 bases are shared with TRBD2. This CDR3 has 14 amino acids. J gave up 4 bases and V 3 bases, and 4 bases lay outside the gene matches. The germline gives CDR1 DFQATT, CDR2 SNEGSKA (reference sequence). CDR3 DNA sequence: TGCAGTGCTAGTAGCGGGGGGGCCGGAGAGACCCAGTACTTC. This sequence encodes CSASSGGAGETQYF.

The rearrangement links TRBV6-5 to TRBJ1-5, with 10 bases identical to TRBD1. The CDR3 loop spans 17 amino acids. V was pared by 6 bases and J by 0 bases, with 8 bases of the junction left unmatched. Per germline, CDR1 MNHEY and CDR2 SVGAGI. The CDR3: CASRGTGARYSNQPQHF. The CDR3 coding sequence is TGTGCCAGCAGAGGGACAGGGGCTCGGTATAGCAATCAGCCCCAGCATTTT.

This clonotype has just a few counts. V and J are TRBV7-2 and TRBJ1-3, with no clear D. This CDR3 region has 13 residues. Germline-derived CDR1 and CDR2 are SGHTA and FQGNSA. Trimming shortened V by 5 bases and J by 3 bases, and 8 bases separated the two germline ends. Here the CDR3 DNA reads TGTGCCAGCAGCCTCGGGTTTGGAAACACCATATATTTT. Residues: CASSLGFGNTIYF.

V usage is TRBV9 and J usage is TRBJ2-2; TRBD2 is a possible D gene (7 bases). This CDR3 is 14 amino acids long. The V and J ends lost 6 bases and 3 bases respectively, with 12 bases between them. CDR1 SGDLS and CDR2 YYNGEE come from the germline V gene. The DNA of the CDR3 is TGTGCCAGCAACACGGGGGGCTACACCGGGGAGCTGTTTTTT. It translates to CASNTGGYTGELFF.

This clonotype was recorded a few times. The V call is TRBV6-5, the J call TRBJ1-2; possibly TRBD1 for D (5 bases). Germline V gene sequence: CDR1 MNHEY, CDR2 SVGAGI. The CDR3 has 18 amino acids. Trimming left V 6 bases short and J 0 bases short, with 23 bases between. The CDR3 sequence is CASSRVVREGVANYGYTF. DNA for the CDR3: TGTGCCAGCAGCCGGGTTGTAAGGGAAGGGGTCGCTAACTATGGCTACACCTTC.

The rearrangement joins TRBV3-1 to TRBJ1-1; D gene uncertain. The CDR3 contains 14 residues. Between the trimmed V and J ends, which lost 5 bases and 2 bases, there was a span of 12 bases. CDR1 is LGHDT, CDR2 YNNKEL, per germline (reference sequence). The CDR3: CASSFVGINTEAFF. Written as DNA, the CDR3 is TGTGCCAGCAGCTTCGTGGGGATTAACACTGAAGCTTTCTTT.

This clonotype was found a few times. This rearrangement joins TRBV6-4 to TRBJ1-1; 10 bases map to TRBD1. V lost 3 bases, J lost 3 bases, and 7 bases stayed unmatched. The CDR3 totals 16 residues. Germline V gene lookup returns CDR1 MRHNA and CDR2 SNTAGT. The CDR3 region has the DNA TGTGCCAGCAGTGAGACAGGGGGCTCGGGTGACACTGAAGCTTTCTTT. It codes for CASSETGGSGDTEAFF.

In its sample, this clonotype was seen a few times. The rearrangement links TRBV19 to TRBJ2-2; D possibly corresponds to TRBD1 (5 bases). Germline V gene lookup returns CDR1 LNHDA and CDR2 SQIVND (reference sequence). Trimming left V 1 base short and J 4 bases short, with 10 bases between. The CDR3 is 15 residues long. The DNA of the CDR3 is TGTGCCAGTAGTATAGGGCAGGGATCCACCGGGGAGCTGTTTTTT. Encoded protein: CASSIGQGSTGELFF.